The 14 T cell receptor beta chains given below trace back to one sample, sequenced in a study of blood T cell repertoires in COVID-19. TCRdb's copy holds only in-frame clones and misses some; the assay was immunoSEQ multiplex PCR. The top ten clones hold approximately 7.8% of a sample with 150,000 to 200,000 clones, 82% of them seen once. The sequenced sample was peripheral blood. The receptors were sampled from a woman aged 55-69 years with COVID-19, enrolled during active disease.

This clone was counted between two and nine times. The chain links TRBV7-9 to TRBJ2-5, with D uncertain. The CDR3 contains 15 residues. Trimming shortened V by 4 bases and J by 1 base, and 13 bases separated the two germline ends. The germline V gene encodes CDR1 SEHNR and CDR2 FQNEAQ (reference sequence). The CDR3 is CASSSPGDSQETQYF. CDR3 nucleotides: TGTGCCAGCAGCTCCCCCGGTGACTCCCAAGAGACCCAGTACTTC.

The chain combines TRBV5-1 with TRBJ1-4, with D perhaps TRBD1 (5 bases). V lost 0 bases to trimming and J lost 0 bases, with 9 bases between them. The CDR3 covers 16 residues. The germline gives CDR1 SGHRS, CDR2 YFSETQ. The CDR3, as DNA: TGCGCCAGCAGCTTGGATTGGGGGGCAACTAATGAAAAACTGTTTTTT. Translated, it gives CASSLDWGATNEKLFF.

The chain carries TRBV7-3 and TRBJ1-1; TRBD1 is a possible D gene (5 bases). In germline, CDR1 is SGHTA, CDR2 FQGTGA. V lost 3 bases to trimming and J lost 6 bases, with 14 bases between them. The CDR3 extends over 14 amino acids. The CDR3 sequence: CASSFDGGAPEAFF. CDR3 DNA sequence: TGTGCCAGCAGCTTCGACGGGGGAGCCCCTGAAGCTTTCTTT. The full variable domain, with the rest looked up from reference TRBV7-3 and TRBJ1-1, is GAGVSQTPSNKVTEKGKYVELRCDPISGHTALYWYRQSLGQGPEFLIYFQGTGAADDSGLPNDRFFAVRPEGSVSTLKIQRTERGDSAVYLCASSFDGGAPEAFFGQGTRLTVV.

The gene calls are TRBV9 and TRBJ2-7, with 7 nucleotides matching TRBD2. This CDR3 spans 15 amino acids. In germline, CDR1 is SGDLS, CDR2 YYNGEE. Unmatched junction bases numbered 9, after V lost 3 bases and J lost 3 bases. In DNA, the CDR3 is TGTGCCAGCAGCGACACTAGCGAGCCCCTCTACGAGCAGTACTTC. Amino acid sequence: CASSDTSEPLYEQYF.

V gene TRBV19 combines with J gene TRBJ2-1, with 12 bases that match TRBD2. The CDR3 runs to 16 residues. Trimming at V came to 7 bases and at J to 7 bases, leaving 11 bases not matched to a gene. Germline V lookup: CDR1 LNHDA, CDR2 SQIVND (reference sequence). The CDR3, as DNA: TGTGCCAGTACCTCGCTAGCGGGAGGGAGAGGTAATGAGCAGTTCTTC. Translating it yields CASTSLAGGRGNEQFF.

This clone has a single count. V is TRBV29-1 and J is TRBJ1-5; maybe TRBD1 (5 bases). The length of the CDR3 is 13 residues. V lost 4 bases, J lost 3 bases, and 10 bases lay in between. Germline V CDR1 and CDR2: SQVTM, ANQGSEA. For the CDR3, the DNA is TGCAGCGTTGTTGGACACCCCAATCAGCCCCAGCATTTT. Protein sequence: CSVVGHPNQPQHF.

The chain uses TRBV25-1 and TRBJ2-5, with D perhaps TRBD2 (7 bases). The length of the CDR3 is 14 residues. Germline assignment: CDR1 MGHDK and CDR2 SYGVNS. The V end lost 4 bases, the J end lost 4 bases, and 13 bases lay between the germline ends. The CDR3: CASSANRGAETQYF. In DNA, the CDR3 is TGTGCCAGCAGTGCCAATCGGGGGGCAGAGACCCAGTACTTC.

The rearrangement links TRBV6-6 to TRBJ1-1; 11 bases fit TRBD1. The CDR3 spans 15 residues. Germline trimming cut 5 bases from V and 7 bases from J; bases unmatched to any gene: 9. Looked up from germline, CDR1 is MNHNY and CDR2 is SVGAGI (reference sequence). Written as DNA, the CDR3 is TGTGCCAGCAGTCATGGACAGGGGGCCCTTGGTGAAGCTTTCTTT. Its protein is CASSHGQGALGEAFF.

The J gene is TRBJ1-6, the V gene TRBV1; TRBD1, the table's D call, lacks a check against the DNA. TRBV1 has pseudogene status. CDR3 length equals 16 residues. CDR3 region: CTSSPDSPSYNSPLHF. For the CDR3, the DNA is TGCACCAGCAGCCCTGACAGTCCCTCCTATAATTCACCCCTCCACTTT.

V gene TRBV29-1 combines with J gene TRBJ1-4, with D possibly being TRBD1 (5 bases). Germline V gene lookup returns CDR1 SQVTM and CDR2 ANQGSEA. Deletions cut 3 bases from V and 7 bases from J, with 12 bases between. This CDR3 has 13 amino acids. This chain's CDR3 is CSVDGGFGEKLFF. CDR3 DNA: TGCAGCGTTGATGGGGGGTTCGGTGAAAAACTGTTTTTT.

The CDR3 DNA is TGTGCCACCAGTGATTTGGCAGGCATAAGCACAGATACGCAGTATTTT. Translating it yields CATSDLAGISTDTQYF. The rearrangement links TRBV24-1 to TRBJ2-3; D is unresolved. This CDR3 comprises 16 residues. The ends were cut back, 0 bases at V and 0 bases at J, with 9 bases in the middle. Germline V gene lookup returns CDR1 KGHDR and CDR2 SFDVKD.

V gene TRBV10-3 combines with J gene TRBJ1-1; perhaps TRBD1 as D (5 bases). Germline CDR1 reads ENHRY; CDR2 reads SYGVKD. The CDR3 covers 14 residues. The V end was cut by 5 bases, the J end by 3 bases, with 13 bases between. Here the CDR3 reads CAISPEGDYTEAFF. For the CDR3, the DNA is TGTGCCATCAGTCCCGAAGGGGATTACACTGAAGCTTTCTTT.

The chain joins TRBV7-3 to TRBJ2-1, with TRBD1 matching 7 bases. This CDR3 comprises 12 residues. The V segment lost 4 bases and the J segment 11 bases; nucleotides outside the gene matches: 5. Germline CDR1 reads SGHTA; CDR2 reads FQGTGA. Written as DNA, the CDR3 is TGTGCCAGCAGCTCCGACAGGGCGAAGCAGTTCTTC. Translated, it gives CASSSDRAKQFF.

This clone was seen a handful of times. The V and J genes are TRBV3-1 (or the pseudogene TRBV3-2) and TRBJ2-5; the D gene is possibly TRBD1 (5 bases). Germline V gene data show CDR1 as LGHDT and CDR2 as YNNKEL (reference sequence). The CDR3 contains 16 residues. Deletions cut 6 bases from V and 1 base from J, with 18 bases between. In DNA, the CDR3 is TGTGCCAGCAGGCCAAGATCATCACAGGCCCAAGAGACCCAGTACTTC. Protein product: CASRPRSSQAQETQYF.